The rows below give T cell receptor beta chains drawn from one sample of a study of blood T cells in healthy people across ages. MiXCR, run by TCRdb on the 5' RACE reads, gives a single entry per CDR3 protein. The sample consists of about 970,000 distinct CDR3 sequences, around 54% of them appearing once. The specimen sequenced was blood. The receptors stem from a woman in her sixties or seventies in good health. Each CDR3 is given without its conserved first and last residue. Expanded clones are given a class, and other clones once, few, many or no size at all.

clone_size j_call v_call cdr3_aa
few TRBJ1-4 TRBV6-5 ASSYRLWGRGEKLF
NA TRBJ1-1 TRBV20-1 TPKMNTEAF
few TRBJ2-7 TRBV28 ASNTRLRASEQY
NA TRBJ2-1 TRBV20-1 SARGRWAQF
NA TRBJ1-5 TRBV6-8 ASSYNRQGLNHPQH
few NA TRBV7-2 ASSLATTTFGEQY
NA TRBJ1-1 TRBV18 ASSPSGQGVGAF
NA TRBJ2-7 TRBV5-1 ASSLDGGTAYEQY
NA TRBJ2-7 TRBV5-1 ASSLEGSGNEQY
NA TRBJ1-6 TRBV28 ASSLAYRAVSSPPH
NA TRBJ1-1 TRBV18 ASSPLDNTEAF
NA TRBJ1-2 TRBV7-2 ASSPSGVGYGYT
NA TRBJ2-7 TRBV7-2 ASSLAGTAEQY
once TRBJ2-1 TRBV3-1 ASSLTSGVNNEQF
NA TRBJ2-1 TRBV20-1 SAEPSGGNNEQF
NA TRBJ2-1 TRBV6-1 ASQYTGDYNEQF
NA TRBJ2-1 TRBV20-1 SATSGTNNEQF
NA NA TRBV27 ASSLERGRGETQY
once TRBJ2-1 TRBV29-1 SVGTVGVTQF
NA TRBJ2-7 TRBV15 ATSREAGYYEQY
NA TRBJ1-2 TRBV7-9 ASSLGGRPGSYT
NA TRBJ1-2 TRBV4-1 ASSPSDNLGYGCT
NA TRBJ2-7 TRBV4-1 ASSQDIPGELPGEQY
NA TRBJ2-1 TRBV20-1 SAQTSGSSNEQF
NA TRBJ2-3 TRBV7-2 ASRPVGDTQY
NA TRBJ2-7 TRBV28 ASSWTASSYEQY
few TRBJ2-4 TRBV20-1 SARRVTKNIQY
NA TRBJ2-1 TRBV6-1 ASSPNPRAGAGSYNEQF
NA TRBJ2-7 TRBV20-1 SGRSGSSYEQY
NA TRBJ1-1 TRBV5-1 ASSPGGWTSTEAF
few TRBJ2-1 TRBV6-2/TRBV6-3 ASSPRGLGIYEQF
few TRBJ2-7 TRBV3-1 ASSQGGGVEQY
many TRBJ2-5 TRBV14 ASSQERKPRLETQY
NA TRBJ1-6 TRBV30 ACLGRTDSPLH
NA TRBJ2-7 TRBV5-5 ASSHQTSGNEQY
NA TRBJ1-2 TRBV9 ASSRGENYGYT
once TRBJ2-1 TRBV20-1 SAGGLAWNEQF
few TRBJ1-2 TRBV9 ASSARRDGYSYGYT
NA TRBJ1-2 TRBV20-1 SASKGLSSGGYT
NA TRBJ2-1 TRBV7-9 ASRADQNYEQF
few TRBJ2-1 TRBV12-3/TRBV12-4 ASKREGAEQF
NA TRBJ1-1 TRBV4-1 ASSQADRLNTEAF
NA TRBJ2-1 TRBV7-6 ASSGRLAGVINEQF
NA TRBJ1-2 TRBV7-9 ASSLEGQGSDGYT
NA NA TRBV19 ASSITGTGVEQY
NA TRBJ1-2 TRBV4-2 ASSQEAKGANYGYT
few TRBJ2-7 TRBV7-2 ASSVSLAGVYEQY
NA TRBJ2-3 TRBV13 ASSAEREGHADTQY
NA TRBJ1-5 TRBV20-1 SASVPNWGNQPQH
few TRBJ1-1 TRBV18 ASSPRDSNTEAF
NA NA TRBV2 ASSPGPGGGETQY
NA TRBJ2-7 TRBV5-1 ASSSIQGGYEQY
few TRBJ2-1 TRBV2 ASSGVTGLNEQF
few TRBJ2-7 TRBV25-1 ASSDQERGQKYEQY
NA TRBJ2-1 TRBV20-1 SVLGGGNEQF
NA TRBJ2-3 TRBV12-3/TRBV12-4 ASSLQTFSADTQY
NA TRBJ1-3 TRBV7-9 ASSSGGRNTIY